This T cell receptor (beta chain) originates from a study of response to subunit inactivated influenza vaccine. TCRdb fed the RT-PCR reads into MiXCR, producing one record per CDR3 protein. The sample has around 850,000 distinct CDR3 sequences, under 20% seen once; the top ten hold approximately 11%. Study-level points and caveats: That few new T cells are recruited by each seasonal influenza vaccination was the authors' suggestion.

To note about this clonotype: No antigen is known for it. This may be a read error: a much more frequent sequence differs by one nucleotide. The conserved phenylalanine or tryptophan is not found at the CDR3 terminus, so this likely reflects a read error.

The origin of this receptor is a man between 50 and 59 years old who received an inactivated influenza vaccine. Source: PBMCs from blood, taken roughly 5 days after vaccination.

CDR3 bases: TGTGCCATCAGTGCCTACAGCACAGATACGCAGTATCTT. It is translated as CAISAYSTDTQYL. The chain carries TRBV10-3 and TRBJ2-3; D uncertain. With 4 bases removed from V and 0 bases from J, the gap between germline ends came to 5 bases. Germline V gene data show CDR1 as ENHRY and CDR2 as SYGVKD. This CDR3 comprises 13 residues.